The sample holds a few counts of the clone carrying this TCR beta chain. Its antigen is unidentified. TCRdb fed the RACE reads into MiXCR, producing one record per CDR3 protein. The sample has 95,000 to 150,000 distinct CDR3 sequences; approximately 10% are singletons. CDR3 size: 14 residues. The germline V and J ends were trimmed by 2 bases and 2 bases, with 10 bases remaining between them. CDR1 and CDR2 from the germline V gene are KGHSH and LQKENI. The source of the sample is a study of human T cells and chemical hapten exposure. Time point of the sample: patch test 3, about 24 weeks after DPC sensitization. As for treatment: therapeutic diphenylcyclopropenone sensitization with weekly scalp DPC. Study-wide findings and caveats: Unchanged with DPC sensitization were TCRs above 1 in 1000 frequency. Significantly more large CDR3 similarity clusters were formed by expanded TCRs than by controls. Correlating positively with patch test score were the PT1 expanded TCR counts.

This sample comprised whole blood, obtained in connection with sensitization to the hapten diphenylcyclopropenone (DPC). The TCR was taken from a woman aged 45-59 years with alopecia areata. Some clones in this sample may be carry-over from other donors' samples. The chain joins TRBV18 to TRBJ2-7; a weak D match, TRBD2 (5 bases). The CDR3 DNA sequence: TGTGCCAGCTCACCAGCCCGGGGTACCTACGAGCAGTACTTC. Translating it yields CASSPARGTYEQYF.